The 7 T cell receptor beta chains presented below share a single source sample, sequenced in a study of STAT5B mutations in CD4+ large granular lymphocyte leukemia. TCRdb's copy holds only in-frame clones and misses some; the assay was immunoSEQ multiplex PCR. The sample holds 30,000 or so clones; under 85% are singletons and the top ten take roughly 2%. Source material: CD4+ T cells from blood buffy coats. All receptors come from a human donor in good health.

The sample holds a few counts of this clone. V is TRBV19 and J is TRBJ1-2; 7 bases map to TRBD1. The germline CDR1 and CDR2 sequences are LNHDA and SQIVND (reference sequence). The V gene end was trimmed by 6 bases and the J gene end by 4 bases; junction bases not matched to a gene: 11. The CDR3 contains 15 residues. CDR3 sequence: CASRIPRGRGYGYTF. The CDR3 DNA reads TGTGCCAGTAGGATCCCGAGGGGGCGAGGCTATGGCTACACCTTC.

This clone has just one count. This chain connects TRBV11-3 to TRBJ2-5, with TRBD2 matching 14 bases. CDR1 is SGHNT, CDR2 YENEEA, per germline. Germline trimming cut 4 bases from V and 4 bases from J; bases unmatched to any gene: 5. This CDR3 has 16 residues. DNA for the CDR3: TGTGCCAGCAGCTCAGGACTAGCGGGAGGAGTAGAGACCCAGTACTTC. It is translated as CASSSGLAGGVETQYF.

This sequence joins TRBV29-1 and TRBJ2-5; 12 bases fit TRBD2. The CDR3 extends over 13 amino acids. Per the germline V gene, CDR1 is SQVTM and CDR2 is ANQGSEA. J lost 5 bases, V lost 3 bases, and 1 base had no gene match. This chain's CDR3 is CSVDGTSGETQYF. The CDR3 DNA is TGCAGCGTTGACGGGACTAGCGGGGAGACCCAGTACTTC.

V gene TRBV11-3 combines with J gene TRBJ2-7; unclear D gene. The germline V gene has CDR1 SGHNT and CDR2 YENEEA. The CDR3 consists of 12 residues. V lost 6 bases and J 0 bases, leaving 6 bases between the germline ends. CDR3 sequence (DNA): TGTGCCAGCAGTCAGAGCTCCTACGAGCAGTACTTC. This codes for CASSQSSYEQYF.

This clone was seen once. The chain links TRBV30 to TRBJ1-5; a weak D match, TRBD1 (5 bases). Trimming left V 2 bases short and J 5 bases short, with 7 bases between. Germline lookup yields CDR1 GTSNPN and CDR2 SVGIG (reference sequence). This CDR3 comprises 12 residues. CDR3 in amino acids: CAWSWGDQPQHF. CDR3 in DNA: TGTGCCTGGAGTTGGGGGGATCAGCCCCAGCATTTT.

The V and J genes are TRBV7-3 and TRBJ1-6; the match to TRBD1 covers 7 bases. Per the germline V gene, CDR1 is SGHTA and CDR2 is FQGTGA. V lost 3 bases, J lost 9 bases, and 5 bases stayed unmatched. The CDR3 consists of 14 residues. Here the CDR3 DNA reads TGTGCCAGCAGCTTGACAGGGTCGAGTTCACCCCTCCACTTT. This encodes CASSLTGSSSPLHF.

This clone was seen a few times. At one of its ends the junction is not consistent with the germline gene, which may arise from a read error. The rearrangement joins TRBV19 to TRBJ2-7; 7 positions match TRBD1. CDR1 is LNHDA, CDR2 SQIVND, per germline (reference sequence). The CDR3 spans 16 residues. The chain's CDR3 is CATSYALRQGNYEQYF. Here the CDR3 DNA reads TGTGCCACTAGTTATGCCCTCCGACAGGGAAACTACGAGCAGTACTTC.